The TCR beta chain under discussion was sequenced for a study of neurological immune-mediated disorders. CDR1 is MNHEY, CDR2 SVGAGI, per germline. CDR3 length equals 13 residues. V shed 5 bases and J shed 12 bases, with 17 bases lying between them. It was by 5'RACE with 10-nucleotide random UMIs that the cDNA was made. TCRdb passed the 5' RACE reads through MiXCR, listing each CDR3 protein once. The table lists around 78,000 distinct CDR3 sequences, roughly 18% of them singletons. Comment on this clonotype: Antigen unknown.

General study points: The most TCR clonal expansion was seen in HTLV-1-associated myelopathy, and the least was seen in multiple sclerosis, which fell below healthy controls.

What was sequenced was PBMCs. The TCR comes from a woman aged 35 to 49 in good health. The chain combines TRBV6-5 with TRBJ2-1; D gene uncertain. The CDR3 sequence is CASSKTMRDGQFF. CDR3 DNA sequence: TGTGCCAGCAGTAAAACGATGCGTGATGGGCAGTTCTTC.